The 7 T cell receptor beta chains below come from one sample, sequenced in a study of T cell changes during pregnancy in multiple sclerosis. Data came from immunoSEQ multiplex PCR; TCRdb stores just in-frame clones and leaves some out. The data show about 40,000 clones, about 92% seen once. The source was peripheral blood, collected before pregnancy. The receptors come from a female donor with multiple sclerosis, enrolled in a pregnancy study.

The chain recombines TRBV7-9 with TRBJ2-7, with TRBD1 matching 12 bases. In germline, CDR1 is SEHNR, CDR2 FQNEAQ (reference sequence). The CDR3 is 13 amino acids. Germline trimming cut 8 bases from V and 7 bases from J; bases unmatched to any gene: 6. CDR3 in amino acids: CASGGTGGGEQYF. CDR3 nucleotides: TGTGCCAGCGGCGGGACAGGGGGCGGAGAGCAGTACTTC.

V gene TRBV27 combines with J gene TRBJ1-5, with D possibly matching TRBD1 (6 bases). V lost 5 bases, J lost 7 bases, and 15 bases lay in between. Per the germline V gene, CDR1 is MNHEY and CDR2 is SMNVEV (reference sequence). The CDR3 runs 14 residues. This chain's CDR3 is CASSKGQGTQPQHF. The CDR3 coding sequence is TGTGCCAGCAGTAAAGGGCAGGGGACACAGCCCCAGCATTTT.

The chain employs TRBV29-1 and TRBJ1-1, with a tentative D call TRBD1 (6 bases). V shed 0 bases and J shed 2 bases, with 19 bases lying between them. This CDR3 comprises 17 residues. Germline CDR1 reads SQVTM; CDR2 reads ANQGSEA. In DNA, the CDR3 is TGCAGCGTTGAAGACGTTTATGACAGGCCATTTAACACTGAAGCTTTCTTT. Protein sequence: CSVEDVYDRPFNTEAFF.

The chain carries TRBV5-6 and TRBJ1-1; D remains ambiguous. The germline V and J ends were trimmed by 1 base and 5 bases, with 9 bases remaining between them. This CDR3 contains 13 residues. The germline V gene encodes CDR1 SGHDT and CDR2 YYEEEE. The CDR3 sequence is CASSLLKRTEAFF. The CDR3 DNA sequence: TGTGCCAGCAGCTTGTTAAAGAGAACTGAAGCTTTCTTT.

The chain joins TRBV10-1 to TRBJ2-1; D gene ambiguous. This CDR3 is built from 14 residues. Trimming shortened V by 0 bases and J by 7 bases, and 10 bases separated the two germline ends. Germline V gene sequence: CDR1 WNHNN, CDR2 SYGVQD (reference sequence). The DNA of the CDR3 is TGCGCCAGCAGTGAGTCAGCCACCAAGAATGAGCAGTTCTTC. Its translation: CASSESATKNEQFF.

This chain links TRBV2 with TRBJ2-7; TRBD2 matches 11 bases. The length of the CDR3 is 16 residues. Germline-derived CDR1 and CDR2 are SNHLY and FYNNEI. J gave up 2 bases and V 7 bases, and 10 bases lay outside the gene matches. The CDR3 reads CASTPGGSGRAYEQYF. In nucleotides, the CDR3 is TGTGCCAGCACTCCCGGGGGTAGCGGGAGGGCCTACGAGCAGTACTTC.

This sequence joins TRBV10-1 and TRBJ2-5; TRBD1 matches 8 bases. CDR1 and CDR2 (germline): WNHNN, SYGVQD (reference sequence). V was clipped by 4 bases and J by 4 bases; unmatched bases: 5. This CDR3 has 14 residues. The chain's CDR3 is CASSAQGAGETQYF. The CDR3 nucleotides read TGCGCCAGCAGTGCCCAGGGGGCTGGAGAGACCCAGTACTTC.